A selection of T cell receptor beta chains follows, all from one sample in a study of Ad26.COV2.S vaccination and SARS-CoV-2 variants. Libraries were prepared by immunoSEQ multiplex PCR; TCRdb keeps only in-frame clonotypes and omits some of them. Here the sample spans about 400,000 clones, under 90% being singletons. The sequencing used peripheral blood, collected in a trial of Ad26.COV2.S vaccine versus placebo. The receptors were gathered from a person aged 18-60 years who received the Ad26.COV2.S COVID-19 vaccine or a placebo. CDR3s include the opening cysteine and the closing phenylalanine or tryptophan. The order of the fields is CDR3 protein, CDR3 DNA, D gene, clone size, V gene, CDR3 length, J gene. A D gene is named only where the DNA matches it firmly. Clone size is stated in some rows and not others, as once, few, many or a class when expanded.

cdr3_aa: CASSAQRGNYGYTF
cdr3_nt: TGTGCCAGCAGTGCCCAACGGGGAAACTATGGCTACACCTTC
d_call: -
clone_size: few
v_call: TRBV2
cdr3_length: 14
j_call: TRBJ1-2

cdr3_aa: CASTGGYPSYEQYF
cdr3_nt: TGTGCCAGTACCGGGGGATACCCCTCCTACGAGCAGTACTTC
d_call: -
clone_size: -
v_call: TRBV27
cdr3_length: 14
j_call: TRBJ2-7

cdr3_aa: CASRSSGRYNEQFF
cdr3_nt: TGTGCCAGCAGGAGCAGCGGGAGATACAATGAGCAGTTCTTC
d_call: TRBD2
clone_size: -
v_call: TRBV27
cdr3_length: 14
j_call: TRBJ2-1

cdr3_aa: CASSPRQGNSYNEQFF
cdr3_nt: TGCGCCAGCAGCCCAAGACAGGGAAACTCCTACAATGAGCAGTTCTTC
d_call: TRBD1
clone_size: -
v_call: TRBV4-1
cdr3_length: 16
j_call: TRBJ2-1

cdr3_aa: CATSRTRTGAYYGYTF
cdr3_nt: TGTGCCACCAGCCGGACGCGGACAGGGGCGTACTATGGCTACACCTTC
d_call: TRBD1
clone_size: -
v_call: TRBV15
cdr3_length: 16
j_call: TRBJ1-2

cdr3_aa: CASQPGQGPKRPLDTQYF
cdr3_nt: TGTGCCAGCCAACCGGGACAGGGGCCGAAGCGTCCTTTAGATACGCAGTATTTT
d_call: -
clone_size: -
v_call: TRBV21-1
cdr3_length: 18
j_call: TRBJ2-3

cdr3_aa: CASSLDLGGSGNTIYF
cdr3_nt: TGTGCCAGCAGCTTAGATCTTGGGGGCTCTGGAAACACCATATATTTT
d_call: -
clone_size: few
v_call: TRBV11-2
cdr3_length: 16
j_call: TRBJ1-3

cdr3_aa: CASGPFYQETQYF
cdr3_nt: TGTGCTAGTGGTCCCTTCTACCAAGAGACCCAGTACTTC
d_call: -
clone_size: -
v_call: TRBV12-5
cdr3_length: 13
j_call: TRBJ2-5

cdr3_aa: CASGNLNTEAFF
cdr3_nt: TGTGCCAGCGGAAACTTGAACACTGAAGCTTTCTTT
d_call: -
clone_size: -
v_call: TRBV7-9
cdr3_length: 12
j_call: TRBJ1-1

cdr3_aa: CASSPMSRGAFTEAFF
cdr3_nt: TGTGCCAGCAGCCCAATGTCCAGGGGAGCGTTCACTGAAGCTTTCTTT
d_call: -
clone_size: -
v_call: TRBV3-1/TRBV3-2
cdr3_length: 16
j_call: TRBJ1-1

cdr3_aa: CASSPQGSQGQPQHF
cdr3_nt: TGTGCCAGCTCGCCACAGGGGTCTCAGGGTCAGCCCCAGCATTTT
d_call: TRBD1
clone_size: -
v_call: TRBV18
cdr3_length: 15
j_call: TRBJ1-5

cdr3_aa: CAWKRPGLALNTQYF
cdr3_nt: TGTGCCTGGAAACGGCCGGGACTAGCTTTGAATACGCAGTATTTT
d_call: TRBD2
clone_size: once
v_call: TRBV30
cdr3_length: 15
j_call: TRBJ2-3

cdr3_aa: CASSPTGDTIYF
cdr3_nt: TGTGCCAGCTCACCTACGGGAGACACCATATATTTT
d_call: -
clone_size: -
v_call: TRBV18
cdr3_length: 12
j_call: TRBJ1-3

cdr3_aa: CASSPRLENTGELFF
cdr3_nt: TGCGCCAGCAGCCCCAGACTAGAGAACACCGGGGAGCTGTTTTTT
d_call: -
clone_size: -
v_call: TRBV5-1
cdr3_length: 15
j_call: TRBJ2-2

cdr3_aa: CASSLAGSGQYEQYF
cdr3_nt: TGTGCCAGCAGCTTAGCTGGATCGGGACAGTACGAGCAGTACTTC
d_call: TRBD1
clone_size: -
v_call: TRBV7-2
cdr3_length: 15
j_call: TRBJ2-7

cdr3_aa: CASSLTVSNSPLHF
cdr3_nt: TGTGCCAGCAGCCTCACAGTAAGCAATTCACCCCTCCACTTT
d_call: -
clone_size: -
v_call: TRBV11-1
cdr3_length: 14
j_call: TRBJ1-6

cdr3_aa: CASSTGTEQYF
cdr3_nt: TGTGCCAGTAGCACAGGGACCGAGCAGTACTTC
d_call: -
clone_size: -
v_call: TRBV19
cdr3_length: 11
j_call: TRBJ2-7

cdr3_aa: CASSDRDTGWTGANVLTF
cdr3_nt: TGTGCCAGCAGCGACCGGGACACTGGCTGGACTGGGGCCAACGTCCTGACTTTC
d_call: -
clone_size: -
v_call: TRBV9
cdr3_length: 18
j_call: TRBJ2-6

cdr3_aa: CASSGTRAYEQYF
cdr3_nt: TGTGCCAGTAGTGGGACTAGGGCCTACGAGCAGTACTTC
d_call: TRBD2
clone_size: -
v_call: TRBV19
cdr3_length: 13
j_call: TRBJ2-7

cdr3_aa: CASSLVRGDSPLHF
cdr3_nt: TGTGCCAGCAGCCTAGTGAGAGGGGATTCACCCCTCCACTTT
d_call: -
clone_size: -
v_call: TRBV14
cdr3_length: 14
j_call: TRBJ1-6

cdr3_aa: CASSSARGTEAFF
cdr3_nt: TGTGCCAGCAGCTCCGCGCGAGGCACTGAAGCTTTCTTT
d_call: -
clone_size: -
v_call: TRBV7-2
cdr3_length: 13
j_call: TRBJ1-1

cdr3_aa: CASRGDSPLHF
cdr3_nt: TGTGCCAGCAGGGGGGATTCACCCCTCCACTTT
d_call: -
clone_size: once
v_call: TRBV6-6
cdr3_length: 11
j_call: TRBJ1-6

cdr3_aa: CATQDGASGNADTQYF
cdr3_nt: TGTGCCACTCAGGACGGCGCTAGCGGGAATGCAGATACGCAGTATTTT
d_call: TRBD2
clone_size: -
v_call: TRBV19
cdr3_length: 16
j_call: TRBJ2-3

cdr3_aa: CASSQDSGTGGTYGYTF
cdr3_nt: TGCGCCAGCAGCCAAGATTCGGGGACAGGGGGTACCTATGGCTACACCTTC
d_call: TRBD1
clone_size: -
v_call: TRBV4-3
cdr3_length: 17
j_call: TRBJ1-2

cdr3_aa: CSAGPAKTQYF
cdr3_nt: TGCAGCGCCGGACCCGCCAAGACCCAGTACTTC
d_call: -
clone_size: -
v_call: TRBV29-1
cdr3_length: 11
j_call: TRBJ2-5

cdr3_aa: CASSLNRDNQPQHF
cdr3_nt: TGTGCCAGCAGTTTAAACAGGGACAATCAGCCCCAGCATTTT
d_call: -
clone_size: -
v_call: TRBV27
cdr3_length: 14
j_call: TRBJ1-5

cdr3_aa: CASSPDRVANTIYF
cdr3_nt: TGTGCCAGCAGCCCCGATCGGGTGGCAAACACCATATATTTT
d_call: -
clone_size: -
v_call: TRBV9
cdr3_length: 14
j_call: TRBJ1-3

cdr3_aa: CASSLSDRGATEAFF
cdr3_nt: TGTGCCAGCAGCTTATCGGACAGGGGTGCCACTGAAGCTTTCTTT
d_call: TRBD1
clone_size: -
v_call: TRBV7-9
cdr3_length: 15
j_call: TRBJ1-1

cdr3_aa: CASSFGGQGNEQYF
cdr3_nt: TGTGCCAGCAGTTTCGGGGGACAGGGGAACGAGCAGTACTTC
d_call: TRBD1
clone_size: -
v_call: TRBV27
cdr3_length: 14
j_call: TRBJ2-7

cdr3_aa: CASSRRQQETQYF
cdr3_nt: TGTGCCAGCAGCCGGAGACAACAAGAGACCCAGTACTTC
d_call: -
clone_size: -
v_call: TRBV7-2
cdr3_length: 13
j_call: TRBJ2-5

cdr3_aa: CASSEPGLRETQYF
cdr3_nt: TGTGCCAGCAGTGAACCGGGTTTGCGGGAGACCCAGTACTTC
d_call: -
clone_size: -
v_call: TRBV2
cdr3_length: 14
j_call: TRBJ2-5

cdr3_aa: CASSPGPTGEQYF
cdr3_nt: TGCGCCAGCAGCCCGGGACCGACGGGCGAGCAGTACTTC
d_call: -
clone_size: -
v_call: TRBV5-1
cdr3_length: 13
j_call: TRBJ2-7

cdr3_aa: CASSLVYNEQFF
cdr3_nt: TGCGCCAGCAGCTTGGTCTACAATGAGCAGTTCTTC
d_call: -
clone_size: -
v_call: TRBV5-1
cdr3_length: 12
j_call: TRBJ2-1

cdr3_aa: CAISESPGHRSPHEQYF
cdr3_nt: TGTGCCATCAGTGAGTCCCCGGGACACCGGTCTCCCCACGAGCAGTACTTC
d_call: -
clone_size: -
v_call: TRBV10-3
cdr3_length: 17
j_call: TRBJ2-7

cdr3_aa: CASSLEGTGSYEQYF
cdr3_nt: TGTGCCAGCAGCTTAGAGGGGACTGGGTCCTACGAGCAGTACTTC
d_call: -
clone_size: -
v_call: TRBV11-2
cdr3_length: 15
j_call: TRBJ2-7

cdr3_aa: CASSEVGGNYGYTF
cdr3_nt: TGTGCCAGCAGTGAGGTTGGGGGTAACTATGGCTACACCTTC
d_call: -
clone_size: -
v_call: TRBV6-1
cdr3_length: 14
j_call: TRBJ1-2

cdr3_aa: CASSLQGTYEQYF
cdr3_nt: TGTGCCAGCAGCCTACAGGGAACCTACGAGCAGTACTTC
d_call: -
clone_size: -
v_call: TRBV5-6
cdr3_length: 13
j_call: TRBJ2-7

cdr3_aa: CASGPIGAGTPNEQFF
cdr3_nt: TGCGCCAGCGGGCCCATAGGGGCAGGGACCCCCAATGAGCAGTTCTTC
d_call: -
clone_size: -
v_call: TRBV4-1
cdr3_length: 16
j_call: TRBJ2-1

cdr3_aa: CSGRLAGGGYNEQFF
cdr3_nt: TGCAGCGGAAGACTAGCGGGAGGTGGGTACAATGAGCAGTTCTTC
d_call: TRBD2
clone_size: -
v_call: TRBV29-1
cdr3_length: 15
j_call: TRBJ2-1

cdr3_aa: CASSASKGSGELFF
cdr3_nt: TGTGCCAGCAGTGCTTCGAAGGGGAGCGGGGAGCTGTTTTTT
d_call: -
clone_size: -
v_call: TRBV6-4
cdr3_length: 14
j_call: TRBJ2-2

cdr3_aa: CASSYRVIGGEEKLFF
cdr3_nt: TGTGCCAGCAGTTACCGAGTTATTGGGGGGGAGGAAAAACTGTTTTTT
d_call: -
clone_size: -
v_call: TRBV6-5
cdr3_length: 16
j_call: TRBJ1-4

cdr3_aa: CASRGLAGKETQYF
cdr3_nt: TGCGCCAGCCGAGGACTAGCGGGAAAGGAGACCCAGTACTTC
d_call: TRBD2
clone_size: -
v_call: TRBV5-1
cdr3_length: 14
j_call: TRBJ2-5

cdr3_aa: CASSLFGRSSYEQYF
cdr3_nt: TGTGCCAGCAGCTTATTTGGTAGAAGCTCCTACGAGCAGTACTTC
d_call: -
clone_size: -
v_call: TRBV11-3
cdr3_length: 15
j_call: TRBJ2-7

cdr3_aa: CASSQVDRGREKLFF
cdr3_nt: TGTGCCAGCAGCCAAGTCGACAGGGGAAGGGAAAAACTGTTTTTT
d_call: TRBD1
clone_size: -
v_call: TRBV3-1/TRBV3-2
cdr3_length: 15
j_call: TRBJ1-4

cdr3_aa: CASSVEGGYLEETQYF
cdr3_nt: TGTGCCAGCAGCGTAGAAGGCGGGTACTTAGAAGAGACCCAGTACTTC
d_call: -
clone_size: -
v_call: TRBV9
cdr3_length: 16
j_call: TRBJ2-5